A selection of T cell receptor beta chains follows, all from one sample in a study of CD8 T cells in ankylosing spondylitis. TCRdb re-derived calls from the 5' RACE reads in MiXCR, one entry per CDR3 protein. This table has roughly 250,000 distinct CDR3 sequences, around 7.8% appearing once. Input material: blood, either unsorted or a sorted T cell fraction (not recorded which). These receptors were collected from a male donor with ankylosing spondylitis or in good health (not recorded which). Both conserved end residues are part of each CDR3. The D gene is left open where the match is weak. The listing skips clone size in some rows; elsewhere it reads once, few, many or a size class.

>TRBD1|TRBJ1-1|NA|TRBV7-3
TGTGCCAGCAGCCCTACAAAGGGGGCAAGGGGCACTGAAGCTTTCTTT
CASSPTKGARGTEAFF
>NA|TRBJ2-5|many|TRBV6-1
TGTGCCAGCAGTGAAGCGTCCCTAAGTCAAGAGACCCAGTACTTC
CASSEASLSQETQYF
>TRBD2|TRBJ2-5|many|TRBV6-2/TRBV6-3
TGTGCCAGCAGTAACGGACTAGCGGGAATGTCGGAGACCCAGTACTTC
CASSNGLAGMSETQYF
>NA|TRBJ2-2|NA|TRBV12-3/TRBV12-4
TGTGCCAGCAGTTCTTTGTGGACAGACAACACCGGGGAGCTGTTTTTT
CASSSLWTDNTGELFF
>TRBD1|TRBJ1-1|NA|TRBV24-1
TGTGCCACCGCCGACAGGGTCACTGAAGCTTTCTTT
CATADRVTEAFF
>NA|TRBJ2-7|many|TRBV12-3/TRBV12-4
TGTGCCAGCAGCCTCACAGATTACGGATCCTACGAGCAGTACTTC
CASSLTDYGSYEQYF
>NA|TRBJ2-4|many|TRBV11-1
TGTGCCAGCAGCCCGACGGACAGAGACATTCAGTACTTC
CASSPTDRDIQYF
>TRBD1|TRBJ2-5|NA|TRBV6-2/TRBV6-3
TGTGCCAGCACACGGGACAGAAGGGAGACCCAGTACTTC
CASTRDRRETQYF
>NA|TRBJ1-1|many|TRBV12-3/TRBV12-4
TGTGCCAGCAGTCCGTCTCGGGAGGGGTTTAGGTCTTGGGCTTTCTTT
CASSPSREGFRSWAFF
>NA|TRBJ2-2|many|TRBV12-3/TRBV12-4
TGTGCCAGCATCGCCGCCACCGGGGAGCTGTTTTTT
CASIAATGELFF
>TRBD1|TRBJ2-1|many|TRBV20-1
TGCAACCCCCCTAGAGGGCAGACAGGGCCCTCCCCCTACAATGAGCAGTTCTTC
CNPPRGQTGPSPYNEQFF
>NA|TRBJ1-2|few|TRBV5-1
TGCGCCAGCACCCTTAGCGACAGTGAAGACTACACCTTC
CASTLSDSEDYTF
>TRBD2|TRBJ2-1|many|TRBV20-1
TGCAGTGCTATCGGGACTAGCAGATCCTACAATGAGCAGTTCTTC
CSAIGTSRSYNEQFF
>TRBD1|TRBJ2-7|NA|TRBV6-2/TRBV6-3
TGTGCCAGCAGTCATCCGGGACAGGCCGACTACGAGCAGTACTTC
CASSHPGQADYEQYF
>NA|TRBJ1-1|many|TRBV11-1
TGTGCCAGCAGCTTAGGAAGGTGGGGCGCGGCCACTGAAGCTTTCTTT
CASSLGRWGAATEAFF
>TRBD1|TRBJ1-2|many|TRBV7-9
TGTGCCAGCAGCGCCTTTCCGGGACAGGGTAATGGCTACACCTTC
CASSAFPGQGNGYTF
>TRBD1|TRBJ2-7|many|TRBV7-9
TGTGCCAGCAGCACACAGGGGAACGAGCAGTACTTC
CASSTQGNEQYF
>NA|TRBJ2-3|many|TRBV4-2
TGTGCCAGCAGCCAAGAGGACACAGATACGCAGTATTTT
CASSQEDTDTQYF
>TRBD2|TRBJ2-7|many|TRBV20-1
TGCAGTGCTGCGGGGGATTCCTACGAGCAGTACTTC
CSAAGDSYEQYF
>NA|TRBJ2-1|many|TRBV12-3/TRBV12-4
TGTGCCGCCTCCGCCGATTACTTATACAATGAGCAGTTCTTC
CAASADYLYNEQFF
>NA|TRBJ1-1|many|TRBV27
TGTGCCAGCAGTCCGTCGACCGGGACCGTGAACACTGAAGCTTTCTTT
CASSPSTGTVNTEAFF
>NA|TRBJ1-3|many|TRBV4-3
TGCGCCAGCAGCCAAGGGGGGATAGACTCTGGAAACACCATATATTTT
CASSQGGIDSGNTIYF
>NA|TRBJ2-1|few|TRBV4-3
TGCGCCAGCAGCCAAGATACGGGCGGGCTCTCCTACAATGAGCAGTTCTTC
CASSQDTGGLSYNEQFF
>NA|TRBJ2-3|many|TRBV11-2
TGTGCCAGCAGCTTAGTCGGGCAGTTCAGGAGTACGCAGTATTTT
CASSLVGQFRSTQYF
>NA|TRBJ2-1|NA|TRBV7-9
TGTGCCAGCAGCCCCCAGGGGAGAGGCTACAATGAGCAGTTCTTC
CASSPQGRGYNEQFF
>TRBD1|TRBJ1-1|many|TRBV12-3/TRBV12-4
TGTGCCAGCGGAGATTTACTGACAGGGAAGGAAGCTTTCTTT
CASGDLLTGKEAFF
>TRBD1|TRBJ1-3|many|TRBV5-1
TGCGCCAGCAGCTTGGGAGCAGGGGGTGTTGGAAACACCATATATTTT
CASSLGAGGVGNTIYF
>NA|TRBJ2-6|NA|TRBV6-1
TGTGCCAGCAGTGACGCCGAAGATTACTCTGGGGCCAACGTCCTGACTTTC
CASSDAEDYSGANVLTF
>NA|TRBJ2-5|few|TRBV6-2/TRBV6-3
TGTGCCAGCAGTTATTCACAGAACGATCGAGAGACCCAGTACTTC
CASSYSQNDRETQYF